This passage covers 19 T cell receptor beta chains from one sample sequenced in a study of a mutant IDH1 vaccine in newly diagnosed glioma. Time point meaning: baseline, week 1 (first vaccination visit). Sample treatment: pre-vaccination baseline after standard-of-care therapy. The table came from immunoSEQ multiplex PCR; TCRdb's copy has only in-frame clones and leaves some out. The sample lists about 68,000 clones, 75% to 85% occurring once. The sample consisted of PBMCs, taken from a glioma patient treated with radiotherapy, temozolomide or both. These receptors all come from a man aged 50 or older with glioma.

The chain has TRBV7-6 and TRBJ2-7, with 7 bases that match TRBD1. V lost 4 bases to trimming and J lost 3 bases; unmatched junction nucleotides: 3. CDR3 size: 13 residues. Per germline, CDR1 SGHVS and CDR2 FNYEAQ. CDR3 sequence: CASSSGQNYEQYF. CDR3 coding DNA: TGTGCCAGCAGCTCGGGACAGAACTACGAGCAGTACTTC.

This sequence joins TRBV7-2 and TRBJ2-5; 9 bases are a match to TRBD2. Unmatched junction bases numbered 9, after V lost 5 bases and J lost 5 bases. The CDR3 has 15 residues. Germline CDR1 is SGHTA and CDR2 is FQGNSA. The CDR3 coding sequence is TGTGCCAGCAGCCCGAGGGTAGCGGGGGACGAGACCCAGTACTTC. Translating gives CASSPRVAGDETQYF.

The chain joins TRBV27 to TRBJ1-5, with TRBD1 matching over 10 bases. CDR3 length: 17 amino acids. Per the germline V gene, CDR1 is MNHEY and CDR2 is SMNVEV (reference sequence). The V segment lost 8 bases and the J segment 6 bases; nucleotides outside the gene matches: 16. CDR3 in amino acids: CASQMGGQGRRGQPQHF. The CDR3 DNA is TGTGCCAGCCAAATGGGGGGACAGGGGAGACGGGGTCAGCCCCAGCATTTT.

This sequence joins TRBV4-2 and TRBJ1-1; 7 positions agree with TRBD1. The V and J ends lost 4 bases and 4 bases, in that order; junction bases with no gene match: 3. This CDR3 has 13 amino acids. Per germline, CDR1 LGHNA and CDR2 YNFKEQ. The chain's CDR3 is CASSRDRLTEAFF. CDR3 coding DNA: TGTGCCAGCAGCCGGGACAGACTCACTGAAGCTTTCTTT.

The chain couples TRBV18 to TRBJ2-4; 13 bases are shared with TRBD2. Germline V gives CDR1 KGHSH, CDR2 LQKENI. Trimming cost V 1 base and J 4 bases; bases outside gene matches: 1. CDR3 size: 16 residues. The CDR3 DNA reads TGTGCCAGCTCACCACAACTAGCGGGGGGGAAAAACATTCAGTACTTC. Translation gives CASSPQLAGGKNIQYF.

The chain has TRBV6-5 and TRBJ1-6, with D possibly being TRBD1 (5 bases). Trimming took 6 bases from V and 0 from J, leaving 9 bases between them. CDR3 length equals 15 residues. Germline lookup yields CDR1 MNHEY and CDR2 SVGAGI. CDR3 DNA sequence: TGTGCCAGCAGGGAAAGGGGCTCCTATAATTCACCCCTCCACTTT. This sequence encodes CASRERGSYNSPLHF.

This clone was counted once. The genes are TRBV29-1 and TRBJ2-1, with 7 bases lining up with TRBD1. This CDR3 spans 14 amino acids. V was pared by 7 bases and J by 1 base, with 7 bases of the junction left unmatched. Per the germline V gene, CDR1 is SQVTM and CDR2 is ANQGSEA. CDR3 protein: CSARGRGSYNEQFF. The CDR3 region has the DNA TGCAGCGCCAGGGGCAGGGGGTCCTACAATGAGCAGTTCTTC.

To note about this clone: Distinct nucleotide sequences in the sample also encode this CDR3. The rearrangement links TRBV6-1 to TRBJ2-7, with TRBD1 as a possible D gene (6 bases). The germline V gene encodes CDR1 MNHNS and CDR2 SASEGT. CDR3 size: 12 residues. With 6 bases removed from V and 3 bases from J, the gap between germline ends came to 9 bases. The CDR3 bases are TGTGCCAGCAGGACGGACAGCTACGAGCAGTACTTC. Protein: CASRTDSYEQYF.

The chain combines TRBV2 with TRBJ2-7; no definite D call. The V gene's germline CDR1 is SNHLY and CDR2 FYNNEI. The ends were cut back, 5 bases at V and 3 bases at J, with 23 bases in the middle. The CDR3 runs 17 residues. CDR3 DNA: TGTGCCAGCAGTAAGGCAGTTCCCTCCTCAGTCGGCTACGAGCAGTACTTC. Translating it yields CASSKAVPSSVGYEQYF.

The chain combines TRBV4-3 with TRBJ2-2, with D perhaps TRBD1 (6 bases). Trimming left V 0 bases short and J 12 bases short, with 17 bases between. CDR1 is LGHNA, CDR2 YSLEER, per germline. CDR3 length: 15 residues. The CDR3 DNA is TGCGCCAGCAGCCAAGATCAGGGGCCTGTTGGGAAGCTGTTTTTT. This translates into CASSQDQGPVGKLFF.

To note about this clone: The junction and the germline gene differ at one end; a read error may be behind it. The chain uses TRBV7-2 and TRBJ1-1; D is unclear. In germline, CDR1 is SGHTA, CDR2 FQGNSA. This CDR3 has 14 amino acids. The CDR3, as DNA: TGTGCCAACAGCTTATTCCGGACGAACACTGAAGCTTTCTTT. Amino acid sequence: CANSLFRTNTEAFF.

The genes are TRBV7-9 and TRBJ1-3; D gene ambiguous. The germline V gene has CDR1 SEHNR and CDR2 FQNEAQ (reference sequence). This CDR3 region has 14 residues. V shed 4 bases and J shed 4 bases, with 11 bases lying between them. DNA for the CDR3: TGTGCCAGCAGCTCGATAGCCAAGGGAAACACCATATATTTT. This gives the protein CASSSIAKGNTIYF.

The gene calls are TRBV2 and TRBJ1-2; D ambiguous. The CDR3 contains 14 residues. The V and J ends lost 2 bases and 7 bases respectively, with 14 bases between them. Germline values: CDR1 SNHLY, CDR2 FYNNEI. The CDR3 DNA sequence: TGTGCCAGCAGTGAATTAAGCCCTTCGGGTGGCTACACCTTC. It translates to CASSELSPSGGYTF.

This chain uses TRBV19 with TRBJ2-5, with 9 positions matching TRBD1. The germline CDR1 and CDR2 sequences are LNHDA and SQIVND (reference sequence). The CDR3 is 18 amino acids. After removal of 3 bases from V and 5 bases from J, the junction contained 16 bases not matched to a gene. The CDR3, as DNA: TGTGCCAGTAGTATTTCGGGACAGGGTGGTGTAGGGGTGGAGACCCAGTACTTC. This codes for CASSISGQGGVGVETQYF.

This clone was seen once. The CDR3 is CASSNPSAGEGANYGYTF. The CDR3 coding sequence is TGTGCCAGCAGCAACCCATCCGCGGGAGAGGGGGCAAACTATGGCTACACCTTC. The chain combines TRBV7-9 with TRBJ1-2; TRBD1 aligns across 7 bases. The germline V gene has CDR1 SEHNR and CDR2 FQNEAQ (reference sequence). The CDR3 runs to 18 residues. J lost 2 bases, V lost 5 bases, and 17 bases had no gene match.

This chain links TRBV2 with TRBJ1-2, with D unclear. The CDR3 runs to 11 residues. CDR1 and CDR2 (germline): SNHLY, FYNNEI. Trimming left V 5 bases short and J 4 bases short, with 5 bases between. CDR3 region: CASSLGYGYTF. CDR3 sequence (DNA): TGTGCCAGCAGTTTAGGCTATGGCTACACCTTC.

This chain connects TRBV30 to TRBJ2-7; no clear D. Germline V gene lookup returns CDR1 GTSNPN and CDR2 SVGIG (reference sequence). V lost 4 bases to trimming and J lost 3 bases, with 7 bases between them. The CDR3 contains 11 residues. As DNA, the CDR3 is TGTGCCTGGACGACCCTCTACGAGCAGTACTTC. This translates into CAWTTLYEQYF.

V usage is TRBV4-1 and J usage is TRBJ2-6; maybe TRBD1 (5 bases). The CDR3 consists of 17 residues. V was shortened by 1 base and J by 3 bases, with 13 bases between the two germline ends. Per germline, CDR1 MGHRA and CDR2 YSYEKL. As DNA, the CDR3 is TGCGCCAGCAGCCAAGGGGCAGGGAAAAATGGGGCCAACGTCCTGACTTTC. Residues: CASSQGAGKNGANVLTF.

The rearrangement links TRBV29-1 to TRBJ1-2; 8 positions agree with TRBD1. With 6 bases clipped from V and 7 bases from J, the junction kept 13 bases outside the gene matches. Germline V gene sequence: CDR1 SQVTM, CDR2 ANQGSEA. This CDR3 region has 14 residues. CDR3 amino acids: CSVGAGTGLVGYTF. CDR3 nucleotides: TGCAGCGTGGGGGCCGGGACAGGTCTAGTTGGCTACACCTTC. Full variable domain (remainder filled in from reference TRBV29-1 and TRBJ1-2): SAVISQKPSRDICQRGTSLTIQCQVDSQVTMMFWYRQQPGQSLTLIATANQGSEATYESGFVIDKFPISRPNLTFSTLTVSNMSPEDSSIYLCSVGAGTGLVGYTFGSGTRLTVV.